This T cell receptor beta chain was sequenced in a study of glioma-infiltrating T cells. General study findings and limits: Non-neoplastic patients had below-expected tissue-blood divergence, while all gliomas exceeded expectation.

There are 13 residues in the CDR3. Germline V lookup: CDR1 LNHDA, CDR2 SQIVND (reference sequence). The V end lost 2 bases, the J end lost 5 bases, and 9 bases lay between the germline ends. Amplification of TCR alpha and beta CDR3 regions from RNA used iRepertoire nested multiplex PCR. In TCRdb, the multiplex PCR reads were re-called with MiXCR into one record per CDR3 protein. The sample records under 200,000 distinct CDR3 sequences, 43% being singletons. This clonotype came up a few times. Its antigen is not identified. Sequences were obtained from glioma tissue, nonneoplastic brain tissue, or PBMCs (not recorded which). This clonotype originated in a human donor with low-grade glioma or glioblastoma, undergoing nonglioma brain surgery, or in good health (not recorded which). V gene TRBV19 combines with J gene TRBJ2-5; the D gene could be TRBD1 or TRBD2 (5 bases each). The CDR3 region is CASSISGTETQYF. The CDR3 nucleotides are TGTGCCAGTAGTATATCAGGGACGGAGACCCAGTACTTC.